These 30 T cell receptor beta chains came from one sample sequenced in a study of cytomegalovirus exposure and HLA in healthy donors. 60 Vbeta and 13 Jbeta primers were used in PCR. The method was immunoSEQ multiplex PCR; TCRdb's version includes in-frame clones alone and lacks a portion of them. The data contain 150,000 to 200,000 clones, over 65% of them singletons. Sequenced material: PBMCs. The receptors derive from a woman between 45 and 60 years old in good health and CMV-seropositive.

The gene calls are TRBV6-1 and TRBJ1-1; D gene unclear. The CDR3 loop spans 13 amino acids. V lost 5 bases and J lost 1, with 8 bases in between. Per germline, CDR1 MNHNS and CDR2 SASEGT. CDR3 sequence (DNA): TGTGCCAGCAGTAAACAATCGAACACTGAAGCTTTCTTT. This translates into CASSKQSNTEAFF.

This chain joins TRBV6-5 and TRBJ2-5; D perhaps matches TRBD2 (7 bases). Germline-derived CDR1 and CDR2 are MNHEY and SVGAGI. The CDR3 extends over 14 amino acids. V lost 4 bases to trimming and J lost 5 bases, with 14 bases between them. CDR3 nucleotides: TGTGCCAGCAGTTTGGGGGGGAGGGGGGAGACCCAGTACTTC. Protein: CASSLGGRGETQYF.

V is TRBV18 and J is TRBJ2-5; D might be TRBD1 (5 bases). Germline loops: CDR1 KGHSH, CDR2 LQKENI. The V end lost 4 bases, the J end lost 5 bases, and 14 bases lay between the germline ends. The CDR3 covers 14 residues. CDR3 sequence (DNA): TGTGCCAGCTCACGAAGGGGTGTAGAGGAGACCCAGTACTTC. Encoded protein: CASSRRGVEETQYF. Filled out from reference TRBV18 and TRBJ2-5, the complete variable domain reads NAGVMQNPRHLVRRRGQEARLRCSPMKGHSHVYWYRQLPEEGLKFMVYLQKENIIDESGMPKERFSAEFPKEGPSILRIQQVVRGDSAAYFCASSRRGVEETQYFGPGTRLLVL.

This clone came up a few times. The chain joins TRBV7-3 to TRBJ1-1, with D possibly being TRBD1 (6 bases). This CDR3 region has 13 residues. V was trimmed by 6 bases and J by 2 bases, leaving 10 bases between them. Germline CDR1 reads SGHTA; CDR2 reads FQGTGA. This CDR3 is CASRVGGNTEAFF. In DNA form, the CDR3 reads TGTGCCAGCAGGGTAGGGGGTAACACTGAAGCTTTCTTT.

About this clone: One junction end disagrees with the germline gene, perhaps due to a read error. The chain couples TRBV5-8 to TRBJ1-2; D is undetermined. The CDR3 covers 14 residues. The germline gives CDR1 SGHTS, CDR2 YDEGEE. The CDR3 loop is CASSQDPGRFYYTF. In DNA form, the CDR3 reads TGCGCCAGCAGCCAAGATCCCGGGAGATTTTACTACACCTTC. The full variable domain, with the rest looked up from reference TRBV5-8 and TRBJ1-2, is EAGVTQSPTHLIKTRGQQATLRCSPISGHTSVYWYQQALGLGLQFLLWYDEGEERNRGNFPPRFSGRQFPNYSSELNVNALELEDSALYLCASSQDPGRFYYTFGSGTRLTVV.

The chain combines TRBV5-1 with TRBJ1-6; D ambiguous. Germline loops: CDR1 SGHRS, CDR2 YFSETQ. The CDR3 contains 14 residues. The V and J ends lost 5 bases and 4 bases respectively, with 10 bases between them. The CDR3 protein is CASSVGEYNSPLHF. The CDR3 DNA reads TGCGCCAGCAGTGTGGGCGAATATAATTCACCCCTCCACTTT.

This clone has only a few counts. The chain is built from TRBV2 and TRBJ2-7; D gene unclear. The CDR3 length is 12 residues. The germline V gene has CDR1 SNHLY and CDR2 FYNNEI. Trimming left V 8 bases short and J 0 bases short, with 8 bases between. CDR3 in amino acids: CASSQISYEQYF. The CDR3 DNA sequence: TGTGCCAGCTCCCAGATCTCCTACGAGCAGTACTTC.

The chain joins TRBV4-1 to TRBJ1-6, with D possibly being TRBD1 (5 bases). Germline CDR1 reads MGHRA; CDR2 reads YSYEKL. There are 18 residues in the CDR3. V was shortened by 1 base and J by 11 bases, with 24 bases between the two germline ends. The CDR3 coding sequence is TGCGCCAGCAGCCAAGGGGGGACGCGGGGGGGAATTGGGGCACCCCTCCACTTT. It translates to CASSQGGTRGGIGAPLHF.

V and J are TRBV11-2 and TRBJ2-5, with 8 bases lining up with TRBD1. The CDR3 loop spans 15 amino acids. The V gene end was trimmed by 3 bases and the J gene end by 5 bases; junction bases not matched to a gene: 8. CDR1 is SGHAT, CDR2 FQNNGV, per germline. CDR3 sequence: CASSLQGAMGETQYF. The CDR3 DNA reads as TGTGCCAGCAGCTTGCAGGGGGCCATGGGGGAGACCCAGTACTTC.

J is TRBJ2-1 and V is TRBV19; a weak D match, TRBD2 (6 bases). The CDR3 spans 16 residues. Germline V gene sequence: CDR1 LNHDA, CDR2 SQIVND (reference sequence). Trimming took 1 base from V and 3 from J, leaving 13 bases between them. In DNA, the CDR3 is TGTGCCAGTAGTATAGGAGGCGGGGCCTTCTACAATGAGCAGTTCTTC. Amino acid sequence: CASSIGGGAFYNEQFF.

A single count supports this clone. The rearrangement links TRBV19 to TRBJ2-5; 7 bases align to TRBD1. V trimming: 5 bases; J trimming: 5 bases; junction bases outside the gene matches: 11. Germline CDR1 and CDR2: LNHDA and SQIVND (reference sequence). The CDR3 covers 15 residues. The CDR3 here is CASSPTGQMEETQYF. CDR3 DNA sequence: TGTGCCAGTAGTCCGACGGGACAGATGGAGGAGACCCAGTACTTC. The full variable domain, rest sourced from reference TRBV19 and TRBJ2-5, is DGGITQSPKYLFRKEGQNVTLSCEQNLNHDAMYWYRQDPGQGLRLIYYSQIVNDFQKGDIAEGYSVSREKKESFPLTVTSAQKNPTAFYLCASSPTGQMEETQYFGPGTRLLVL.

J is TRBJ2-3 and V is TRBV11-2, with D possibly being TRBD2 (6 bases). Germline V lookup: CDR1 SGHAT, CDR2 FQNNGV. The length of the CDR3 is 13 residues. V lost 6 bases to trimming and J lost 4 bases, with 11 bases between them. CDR3 in amino acids: CASRASGADTQYF. In DNA, the CDR3 is TGTGCCAGCAGGGCTTCGGGGGCAGATACGCAGTATTTT. Filled out from reference TRBV11-2 and TRBJ2-3, the complete variable domain reads EAGVAQSPRYKIIEKRQSVAFWCNPISGHATLYWYQQILGQGPKLLIQFQNNGVVDDSQLPKDRFSAERLKGVDSTLKIQPAKLEDSAVYLCASRASGADTQYFGPGTRLTVL.

The chain is built from TRBV29-1 and TRBJ2-1, with 7 bases fitting TRBD2. J lost 8 bases, V lost 6 bases, and 4 bases had no gene match. The CDR3 length is 11 residues. Germline V lookup: CDR1 SQVTM, CDR2 ANQGSEA. In nucleotides, the CDR3 is TGCAGCGTAGGGAGGGTCGATGAGCAGTTCTTC. This codes for CSVGRVDEQFF.

This chain joins TRBV5-1 and TRBJ2-2; TRBD2 agrees at 7 bases. Germline loops: CDR1 SGHRS, CDR2 YFSETQ. The CDR3 runs 15 residues. Trimming at V came to 2 bases and at J to 3 bases, leaving 4 bases not matched to a gene. The CDR3 bases are TGCGCCAGCAGCTTCGAAGCGGGGCACACCGGGGAGCTGTTTTTT. Its translation is CASSFEAGHTGELFF.

This chain uses TRBV11-2 with TRBJ2-2; 10 nucleotides line up with TRBD2. Germline CDR1 and CDR2: SGHAT and FQNNGV. V was pared by 2 bases and J by 1 base, with 4 bases of the junction left unmatched. CDR3 length: 17 residues. The CDR3: CASSLSASGGNTGELFF. In nucleotides, the CDR3 is TGTGCCAGCAGCTTATCGGCTAGCGGGGGGAACACCGGGGAGCTGTTTTTT.

The V call is TRBV19, the J call TRBJ1-1, with TRBD1 matching 9 bases. Germline V gene data show CDR1 as LNHDA and CDR2 as SQIVND (reference sequence). The CDR3 contains 13 residues. V lost 7 bases and J lost 2; bases outside the gene matches: 2. The CDR3 region has the DNA TGTGCCAGTAATACAGGGGGCAACACTGAAGCTTTCTTT. This sequence encodes CASNTGGNTEAFF.

The chain uses TRBV7-3 and TRBJ1-6, with D possibly TRBD1 on 5 matching bases. The CDR3 covers 15 residues. V was pared by 4 bases and J by 10 bases, with 17 bases between. The germline V gene has CDR1 SGHTA and CDR2 FQGTGA. The CDR3 bases are TGTGCCAGCAGCTCGGGGGTGGGGGACCGGTCACCCCTCCACTTT. Residues: CASSSGVGDRSPLHF. The entire variable domain, with the rest obtained from reference TRBV7-3 and TRBJ1-6, is as follows: GAGVSQTPSNKVTEKGKYVELRCDPISGHTALYWYRQSLGQGPEFLIYFQGTGAADDSGLPNDRFFAVRPEGSVSTLKIQRTERGDSAVYLCASSSGVGDRSPLHFGNGTRLTVT.

V usage is TRBV27 and J usage is TRBJ1-2; maybe TRBD1 (6 bases). V shed 0 bases and J shed 7 bases, with 9 bases lying between them. Germline loops: CDR1 MNHEY, CDR2 SMNVEV (reference sequence). The CDR3 spans 13 residues. The DNA for the CDR3 is TGTGCCAGCAGTTTATCAGGGGGGGCTGGCTACACCTTC. Amino acids: CASSLSGGAGYTF.

A few counts support this clone. The J gene is TRBJ2-7, the V gene TRBV6-5, with 9 bases that match TRBD1. Trimming removed 0 bases from V and 6 bases from J; junction bases left unmatched: 6. The CDR3 contains 15 residues. The V gene's germline CDR1 is MNHEY and CDR2 SVGAGI. The CDR3 DNA reads TGTGCCAGCAGTTACTCCGGGACAGGGAGAGGCGAGCAGTACTTC. This encodes CASSYSGTGRGEQYF.

The chain is built from TRBV5-4 and TRBJ2-5; 8 positions match TRBD2. Losses at the gene ends were 4 bases for V and 5 bases for J; bases not matched to a gene: 10. The CDR3 consists of 15 residues. Germline V gene lookup returns CDR1 SGHNT and CDR2 YYREEE (reference sequence). CDR3 sequence (DNA): TGTGCCAGCAGCGCCTCCGGGACTAGTACGGAGACCCAGTACTTC. Its translation: CASSASGTSTETQYF.

The rearrangement uses TRBV10-3 and TRBJ2-6, with TRBD2 matching over 11 bases. The ends lost 3 bases at V and 0 bases at J; junction bases unmatched: 4. The CDR3 extends over 18 amino acids. CDR1 is ENHRY and CDR2 is SYGVKD in the germline V gene. CDR3 amino acids: CAISELAGALSGANVLTF. The DNA of the CDR3 is TGTGCCATCAGTGAACTAGCGGGGGCCCTCTCTGGGGCCAACGTCCTGACTTTC.

As regards this clone: It is likely a read error, because the conserved phenylalanine at the end of the CDR3 is missing. The gene calls are TRBV15 and TRBJ2-2; D unresolved. Trimming stripped 1 base from V and 0 bases from J, with 12 bases between. This CDR3 spans 17 amino acids. Germline CDR1 and CDR2: LNHNV and YYDKDF (reference sequence). DNA of the CDR3: TGTGCCACCAGCAGAGCTCTAGAGGCCACGAACACCGGGGAGCTGTTTTTG. This gives the protein CATSRALEATNTGELFL.

CDR3 DNA: TGTGCCAGCAGCTTAGGAGGGGGAGGGAGTGAGCAGTTCTTC. It yields the protein CASSLGGGGSEQFF. The gene calls are TRBV7-3 and TRBJ2-1; weak D call: TRBD2 (7 bases). Trimming stripped 2 bases from V and 9 bases from J, with 14 bases between. CDR3 length: 14 amino acids. Germline CDR1 and CDR2: SGHTA and FQGTGA. Drawing the rest from reference TRBV7-3 and TRBJ2-1, the complete variable domain is GAGVSQTPSNKVTEKGKYVELRCDPISGHTALYWYRQSLGQGPEFLIYFQGTGAADDSGLPNDRFFAVRPEGSVSTLKIQRTERGDSAVYLCASSLGGGGSEQFFGPGTRLTVL.

This clone was recorded only once. This rearrangement joins TRBV5-1 to TRBJ2-7, with unresolved D. The CDR3 sequence is 13 residues long. Germline CDR1 SGHRS, CDR2 YFSETQ. The V end was cut by 0 bases, the J end by 3 bases, with 7 bases between. The CDR3 protein is CASSLGQIYEQYF. CDR3 nucleotide sequence: TGCGCCAGCAGCTTGGGCCAGATCTACGAGCAGTACTTC.

V is TRBV7-3 and J is TRBJ1-3, with D maybe TRBD1 (5 bases). V lost 4 bases, J lost 2 bases, and 6 bases lay in between. This CDR3 comprises 13 residues. CDR1 and CDR2 (germline): SGHTA, FQGTGA. CDR3 residues: CASSSGTGNTIYF. CDR3 nucleotides: TGTGCCAGCAGCTCAGGGACTGGAAACACCATATATTTT.

A word on this clone: A junction end diverges from the germline sequence, so it may reflect a read error. V and J are TRBV5-1 and TRBJ2-7; no definite D call. There are 14 residues in the CDR3. Per germline, CDR1 SGHRS and CDR2 YFSETQ. The CDR3, as DNA: TGTGCCAGCAGCTTGGGCAACCCTAATTACGAGCAGTACTTC. It translates to CASSLGNPNYEQYF.

The chain has TRBV4-2 and TRBJ1-6, with D uncertain. The V gene's germline CDR1 is LGHNA and CDR2 YNFKEQ. With 0 bases removed from V and 7 bases from J, the gap between germline ends came to 7 bases. The CDR3 is 14 residues long. CDR3 nucleotide sequence: TGTGCCAGCAGCCAAGATCGGAGAAATTCACCCCTCCACTTT. Protein: CASSQDRRNSPLHF.

The rearrangement links TRBV18 to TRBJ2-7; 7 nucleotides align to TRBD2. V was clipped by 2 bases and J by 1 base; unmatched bases: 11. The CDR3 is made up of 17 amino acids. Germline V CDR1 and CDR2: KGHSH, LQKENI. The CDR3 region has the DNA TGTGCCAGCTCACCATTCACCGACACAGCGGGATCCTACGAGCAGTACTTC. It translates to CASSPFTDTAGSYEQYF.

The chain combines TRBV11-1 with TRBJ2-5; 12 bases line up with TRBD2. CDR3 length: 17 amino acids. Losses at the gene ends were 5 bases for V and 3 bases for J; bases not matched to a gene: 10. The germline V gene encodes CDR1 SGHAT and CDR2 FQDESV (reference sequence). CDR3 protein: CASSLLAGGPGEETQYF. The DNA of the CDR3 is TGTGCCAGCAGCCTCCTAGCGGGGGGGCCCGGGGAAGAGACCCAGTACTTC.

V usage is TRBV7-6 and J usage is TRBJ1-1, with D possibly TRBD1 on 5 matching bases. Germline CDR1 SGHVS, CDR2 FNYEAQ. CDR3 size: 17 residues. V lost 5 bases, J lost 0 bases, and 19 bases lay in between. This chain's CDR3 is CASSPGQGGLVNTEAFF. The CDR3 bases are TGTGCCAGCAGCCCGGGCCAGGGTGGTCTTGTGAACACTGAAGCTTTCTTT.